This T cell receptor (beta chain) was documented in a study of glioma-infiltrating T cells. Whole-study findings and limits: Non-neoplastic patients had below-expected tissue-blood divergence, while all gliomas exceeded expectation. Tissue and blood shared very few CDR3 sequences.

CDR3 length: 14 amino acids. The germline V and J ends were trimmed by 3 bases and 0 bases, with 8 bases remaining between them. CDR1 is SGHVS, CDR2 FQNEAQ, per germline. TCR alpha and beta CDR3 regions were amplified from RNA using iRepertoire nested multiplex PCR. One-step reverse transcription and amplification started from roughly 100-400 ng of tissue mRNA or PBMC total RNA. In TCRdb, the multiplex PCR reads were re-called with MiXCR into one record per CDR3 protein. The sample shows more than 100,000 distinct CDR3 sequences, approximately 28% of them seen only once. Only a few counts were recorded for this clonotype. Its antigen is not identified.

The chain uses TRBV7-8 and TRBJ1-2; D remains ambiguous. This receptor was identified in a human donor with low-grade glioma or glioblastoma, undergoing nonglioma brain surgery, or in good health (not recorded which). The sample consisted of glioma tissue, nonneoplastic brain tissue, or PBMCs (not recorded which). The CDR3 loop is CASSFSITNYGYTF. CDR3 bases: TGTGCCAGCAGCTTCTCCATAACTAACTATGGCTACACCTTC.